The 6 T cell receptor beta chains below come from one sample, sequenced in a study of T cells in Graves' hyperthyroidism and ophthalmopathy. Amplification yielded TCR beta CDR3 regions, with RNA transcripts as the source. TCR CDR3 regions were first amplified by RT-PCR with HTBI primers. TCRdb itself ran the multiplex PCR reads through MiXCR, one entry per CDR3 protein. The sample carries around 210,000 distinct CDR3 sequences, about a sixth recorded once. Sequenced material: blood. Every receptor here comes from a woman in her fifties or sixties with Graves' hyperthyroidism.

The chain has TRBV28 and TRBJ2-7, with D maybe TRBD2 (5 bases). The J call may be faulty, since TRBJ2-1 better matches the DNA end. The CDR3 covers 14 residues. CDR1 and CDR2 (germline): MDHEN, SYDVKM. The CDR3 sequence is CASSKRALSYEQFF. The CDR3 nucleotides read TGTGCCAGCAGCAAGAGGGCTCTCTCCTACGAGCAGTTCTTC.

Many counts were recorded for this clonotype. The J gene is TRBJ1-1, the V gene TRBV5-8, with unresolved D. V lost 2 bases, J lost 5 bases, and 13 bases lay in between. This CDR3 is built from 14 residues. Germline V gives CDR1 SGHTS, CDR2 YDEGEE. The CDR3 nucleotides read TGTGCCAGCAGCTTCGGGTTCGGGGAAACTGAAGCTTTCTTT. It translates to CASSFGFGETEAFF. The full variable domain, rest sourced from reference TRBV5-8 and TRBJ1-1, is EAGVTQSPTHLIKTRGQQATLRCSPISGHTSVYWYQQALGLGLQFLLWYDEGEERNRGNFPPRFSGRQFPNYSSELNVNALELEDSALYLCASSFGFGETEAFFGQGTRLTVV.

This clonotype has at least ten counts. The genes are TRBV12-3 or TRBV12-4 and TRBJ2-7; TRBD1 aligns across 7 bases. CDR3 length: 18 residues. After removal of 5 bases from V and 0 bases from J, the junction contained 16 bases not matched to a gene. As DNA, the CDR3 is TGTGCCAGCAGTCGTAGACAGGGCGACTACACCAGCTCCTACGAGCAGTACTTC. It translates to CASSRRQGDYTSSYEQYF.

The gene calls are TRBV11-2 and TRBJ2-7; TRBD1 matches 9 bases. With 4 bases clipped from V and 4 bases from J, the junction kept 11 bases outside the gene matches. Germline lookup yields CDR1 SGHAT and CDR2 FQNNGV. The CDR3 totals 16 residues. The CDR3 is CASSSRYQDRGYEQYF. CDR3 bases: TGTGCCAGCAGCTCTAGGTATCAGGACAGGGGATACGAGCAGTACTTC.

As for this clonotype: A clone one base away is much larger, so this may be a read error. The chain joins TRBV12-3 or TRBV12-4 to TRBJ2-2, with D tentatively TRBD1 or TRBD2 (5 bases each). The length of the CDR3 is 13 residues. V lost 11 bases to trimming and J lost 7 bases, with 17 bases between them. The CDR3 loop is CAVSLGAGGELFF. The CDR3 coding sequence is TGTGCCGTCTCTCTCGGGGCTGGCGGGGAGCTGTTTTTT.

The chain links TRBV9 to TRBJ2-2; 13 positions match TRBD2. CDR1 and CDR2 from the germline V gene are SGDLS and YYNGEE. V lost 6 bases to trimming and J lost 2 bases; unmatched junction nucleotides: 7. CDR3 length equals 17 residues. The CDR3 nucleotides are TGTGCCAGCACTACCGGGACTAGCGGGATCAACACCGGGGAGCTGTTTTTT. It is translated as CASTTGTSGINTGELFF.